The 18 T cell receptor beta chains reported below all come from one sample, sequenced in a study of early T cells in non-severe SARS-CoV-2 infection. TCRdb used MiXCR to reprocess the 5' RACE reads, holding one entry per CDR3 protein. The data show 50,000 to 65,000 distinct CDR3 sequences, around 12% seen once. Sequenced input: whole blood. These receptors all come from an adult who was a healthcare worker with PCR-confirmed SARS-CoV-2 infection or an uninfected control (not recorded which).

This clonotype was picked up many times. This chain joins TRBV7-2 and TRBJ1-5; D is possibly TRBD1 (5 bases). CDR3 length equals 15 residues. Per germline, CDR1 SGHTA and CDR2 FQGNSA. Trimming stripped 1 base from V and 5 bases from J, with 12 bases between. CDR3 region: CASSLVSQGHQPQHF. In DNA form, the CDR3 reads TGTGCCAGCAGCTTAGTTTCCCAGGGCCATCAGCCCCAGCATTTT.

A few counts support this clonotype. The J gene is TRBJ2-2, the V gene TRBV29-1; the D gene is possibly TRBD1 (5 bases). The CDR3 extends over 14 amino acids. V was pared by 7 bases and J by 4 bases, with 16 bases between. CDR1 SQVTM and CDR2 ANQGSEA come from the germline V gene. As DNA, the CDR3 is TGCAGCGGCCGGATGGGGCGGTCCACCGGGGAGCTGTTTTTT. Protein sequence: CSGRMGRSTGELFF.

This clonotype was detected ten times or more. The rearrangement links TRBV4-3 to TRBJ1-1, with D perhaps TRBD1 (6 bases). V was shortened by 0 bases and J by 1 base, with 9 bases between the two germline ends. Germline CDR1 LGHNA, CDR2 YSLEER. The CDR3 runs 15 residues. CDR3 in DNA: TGCGCCAGCAGCCAAGACGGGGGCAGGAACACTGAAGCTTTCTTT. Its translation: CASSQDGGRNTEAFF.

The chain recombines TRBV2 with TRBJ2-7; the D is unclear. The V and J ends lost 3 bases and 0 bases respectively, with 3 bases between them. The length of the CDR3 is 12 residues. Germline CDR1 reads SNHLY; CDR2 reads FYNNEI. In DNA, the CDR3 is TGTGCCAGCAGTGATTTCTCCTACGAGCAGTACTTC. It yields the protein CASSDFSYEQYF.

At least ten counts were recorded for this clonotype. CDR3 coding DNA: TGTGCCAGCAAGGGGCAGCCCGGGGATCAGCCCCAGCATTTT. Its translation: CASKGQPGDQPQHF. The chain recombines TRBV2 with TRBJ1-5, with D perhaps matching TRBD1 (5 bases). CDR1 is SNHLY and CDR2 is FYNNEI in the germline V gene. Trimming shortened V by 7 bases and J by 5 bases, and 15 bases separated the two germline ends. The CDR3 spans 14 residues.

The genes are TRBV5-1 and TRBJ2-5; TRBD2 matches at 14 bases. Germline V lookup: CDR1 SGHRS, CDR2 YFSETQ. This CDR3 is 15 amino acids long. J lost 5 bases, V lost 4 bases, and 4 bases had no gene match. CDR3 amino acids: CASSTGTSGGETQYF. The CDR3, as DNA: TGCGCCAGCAGCACCGGGACTAGCGGGGGTGAGACCCAGTACTTC.

This clonotype showed up just a few times. The chain has TRBV11-2 and TRBJ2-5; 7 bases map to TRBD2. CDR1 is SGHAT, CDR2 FQNNGV, per germline. After removal of 5 bases from V and 2 bases from J, the junction contained 5 bases not matched to a gene. The CDR3 length is 14 residues. The CDR3 is CASSKAGVQETQYF. Here the CDR3 DNA reads TGTGCCAGCAGCAAGGCGGGGGTTCAAGAGACCCAGTACTTC. The whole variable domain, remainder taken from reference TRBV11-2 and TRBJ2-5, is EAGVAQSPRYKIIEKRQSVAFWCNPISGHATLYWYQQILGQGPKLLIQFQNNGVVDDSQLPKDRFSAERLKGVDSTLKIQPAKLEDSAVYLCASSKAGVQETQYFGPGTRLLVL.

This clonotype showed up many times. The genes are TRBV6-1 and TRBJ1-4, with D tentatively TRBD1 (5 bases). Trimming took 4 bases from V and 2 from J, leaving 11 bases between them. This CDR3 has 15 amino acids. Germline V gene data show CDR1 as MNHNS and CDR2 as SASEGT. The CDR3 here is CASSAEGLTNEKLFF. DNA for the CDR3: TGTGCCAGCAGTGCGGAGGGGTTGACTAATGAAAAACTGTTTTTT.

The rearrangement uses TRBV29-1 and TRBJ2-7; 7 bases fit TRBD1. V lost 5 bases, J lost 0 bases, and 4 bases stayed unmatched. The CDR3 has 13 amino acids. Germline loops: CDR1 SQVTM, CDR2 ANQGSEA. DNA for the CDR3: TGCAGCGTTACCCGGACAGGCTCCTACGAGCAGTACTTC. Translating it yields CSVTRTGSYEQYF.

This clonotype was seen ten or more times. The chain combines TRBV20-1 with TRBJ1-1, with D possibly being TRBD1 (5 bases). The CDR3 contains 14 residues. CDR1 and CDR2 from the germline V gene are DFQATT and SNEGSKA (reference sequence). V gave up 6 bases and J gave up 7 bases, with 21 bases separating them. The CDR3 loop is CSAPAGDSFDEAFF. As DNA, the CDR3 is TGCAGTGCCCCGGCCGGTGACAGTTTCGATGAAGCTTTCTTT.

This clonotype was found a few times. The chain joins TRBV6-6 to TRBJ1-5; D remains unclear. Germline V gene lookup returns CDR1 MNHNY and CDR2 SVGAGI (reference sequence). Trimming took 7 bases from V and 2 from J, leaving 15 bases between them. The CDR3 covers 15 residues. The CDR3 sequence: CASMSRDSGNQPQHF. The CDR3, as DNA: TGTGCCAGCATGTCTCGGGATTCGGGCAATCAGCCCCAGCATTTT.

This clonotype appeared a few times. The chain links TRBV10-3 to TRBJ1-5; tentative D call: TRBD1 (5 bases). The CDR3 runs to 14 residues. The V end lost 6 bases, the J end lost 3 bases, and 12 bases lay between the germline ends. Germline V gene sequence: CDR1 ENHRY, CDR2 SYGVKD. The CDR3 DNA is TGTGCCATCAGCGATAGACAGAACAATCAGCCCCAGCATTTT. Residues: CAISDRQNNQPQHF.

This clonotype was recorded a few times. The rearrangement links TRBV13 to TRBJ2-1, with TRBD2 matching 7 bases. This CDR3 region has 15 residues. V dropped 1 base and J dropped 5; count of bases not matched to a gene: 5. Germline CDR1 is PRHDT and CDR2 is FYEKMQ (reference sequence). In DNA form, the CDR3 reads TGTGCCAGCAGCTTAGTCGGGGAGGGCGACAATGAGCAGTTCTTC. Amino acids: CASSLVGEGDNEQFF. The variable domain in full, completed from reference TRBV13 and TRBJ2-1, reads AAGVIQSPRHLIKEKRETATLKCYPIPRHDTVYWYQQGPGQDPQFLISFYEKMQSDKGSIPDRFSAQQFSDYHSELNMSSLELGDSALYFCASSLVGEGDNEQFFGPGTRLTVL.

The chain uses TRBV3-2 and TRBJ2-7; the table's D gene call, TRBD1, was not cross checked with the DNA. TRBV3-2 is shown as a pseudogene. The CDR3 extends over 13 amino acids. The CDR3 coding sequence is TGTGCCAGCAGCCAAGCCCCTCACTACGAGCAGTACTTC. Translation gives CASSQAPHYEQYF.

The CDR3 region is CASSEGGDTQYF. The CDR3 DNA sequence: TGCGCCAGCAGTGAGGGAGGAGATACGCAGTATTTT. This rearrangement joins TRBV10-2 to TRBJ2-3; D possibly corresponds to TRBD2 (5 bases). The germline V gene has CDR1 WSHSY and CDR2 SAAADI. The CDR3 is 12 amino acids. V lost 2 bases and J lost 5, with 5 bases in between.

The chain has TRBV19 and TRBJ2-3; 9 nucleotides align to TRBD2. The CDR3 contains 15 residues. V lost 6 bases and J lost 1; bases outside the gene matches: 5. Germline assignment: CDR1 LNHDA and CDR2 SQIVND (reference sequence). The chain's CDR3 is CASRTIAGGTDTQYF. DNA for the CDR3: TGTGCCAGTAGAACCATAGCGGGGGGCACAGATACGCAGTATTTT.

The rearrangement links TRBV20-1 to TRBJ1-5; the D gene is possibly TRBD1 (6 bases). Between the trimmed V and J ends, which lost 0 bases and 6 bases, there was a span of 21 bases. Looked up from germline, CDR1 is DFQATT and CDR2 is SNEGSKA (reference sequence). CDR3 length: 17 amino acids. CDR3 in amino acids: CSARERRGTHGGQPQHF. CDR3 sequence (DNA): TGCAGTGCTAGAGAACGTAGGGGGACTCATGGGGGTCAGCCCCAGCATTTT.

This chain links TRBV5-1 with TRBJ1-1, with D perhaps matching TRBD1 (6 bases). Between the trimmed V and J ends, which lost 3 bases and 7 bases, there was a span of 16 bases. Germline V gene sequence: CDR1 SGHRS, CDR2 YFSETQ. The CDR3 contains 14 residues. Written as DNA, the CDR3 is TGCGCCAGCAGCTCAAGCCAGGGGAGGGGTGAAGCTTTCTTT. Protein sequence: CASSSSQGRGEAFF.